This T cell receptor (beta chain) was documented in a study of technical replicates of blood from several donors (dated by TCRdb to 2016 to 2017). According to the germline V gene, CDR1 reads SGHRS and CDR2 reads YFSETQ. The CDR3 starts with the cysteine, ends with the phenylalanine, and has 12 residues. Only CDR3 DNA remains: 36 bases, in frame from the first base. The junction shows trimming of 1 base on V and 4 bases on J, plus 5 bases between the germline ends. As concerns this clone: This receptor's antigen is unknown. No per-base quality is available; no much larger clone lies one base away.

Library generation was performed with the immunoSEQ multiplex PCR assay. TCRdb provides this immuneACCESS table in a form limited to in-frame rearrangements. Some clones are lacking; in checked studies, under half of them reflect an unresolved V gene, and why the rest are absent is not known. This sample is represented by about 84,000 clones; approximately 90% of them were singletons. The ten largest clonotypes hold under 0.3% of the sample. This chain is built from TRBV5-1 and TRBJ2-5, with no confident D gene call. This receptor was obtained from a human donor in good health. What was sequenced was T cells isolated from PBMCs. CDR3 region: CASSLIGETQYF. Read as DNA, the sequence is TGCGCCAGCAGCTTGATCGGAGAGACCCAGTACTTC.